A single sample is the source of the 21 T cell receptor beta chains below, sequenced in a study of cytomegalovirus exposure and HLA in healthy donors. Primers for the PCR totalled 60 Vbeta and 13 Jbeta. The repertoire was sequenced with immunoSEQ multiplex PCR; TCRdb's copy has only in-frame clones and lacks some. Among tens of thousands of clones listed, about three quarters were seen once. Source material: PBMCs. These receptors came from a middle-aged woman in good health and CMV-seropositive.

This chain connects TRBV14 to TRBJ1-1; tentatively, D is TRBD1 (6 bases). V dropped 1 base and J dropped 4 bases, with 16 bases sitting between them. CDR3 size: 16 residues. Germline values: CDR1 SGHDN, CDR2 FVKESK. The CDR3 sequence: CASSQVRGRGGTEAFF. Here the CDR3 DNA reads TGTGCCAGCAGCCAAGTAAGGGGCAGGGGCGGCACTGAAGCTTTCTTT.

The sample holds one count of this clone. Germline is not matched at one junction end, which may reflect a read error. The V gene is TRBV10-3, the J gene TRBJ2-1; perhaps TRBD2 as D (6 bases). Germline CDR1 and CDR2: ENHRY and SYGVKD. The CDR3 sequence is 12 residues long. The CDR3 nucleotides read TGTGCCATCACCTCCCCAGCGGGTGAGCCGTTCTTC. Its protein is CAITSPAGEPFF.

The rearrangement joins TRBV30 to TRBJ1-6; possibly TRBD1 for D (5 bases). Germline V gives CDR1 GTSNPN, CDR2 SVGIG (reference sequence). The CDR3 has 15 amino acids. Trimming left V 0 bases short and J 6 bases short, with 12 bases between. In DNA, the CDR3 is TGTGCCTGGAGTGTACTTGCCGGGGGTAATTCACCCCTCCACTTT. Translated, it gives CAWSVLAGGNSPLHF. Looking up the rest from reference TRBV30 and TRBJ1-6 gives the full variable domain: SQTIHQWPATLVQPVGSPLSLECTVEGTSNPNLYWYRQAAGRGLQLLFYSVGIGQISSEVPQNLSASRPQDRQFILSSKKLLLSDSGFYLCAWSVLAGGNSPLHFGNGTRLTVT.

The chain links TRBV6-5 to TRBJ2-5; D might be TRBD1 (5 bases). Gene TRBJ2-7 matches the end of the DNA better, so the J call may be wrong. The length of the CDR3 is 14 residues. Germline V CDR1 and CDR2: MNHEY, SVGAGI. CDR3 nucleotides: TGTGCCAGCAGTTTCATTCAGGGAACCGACGAGCAGTACTTC. Its translation: CASSFIQGTDEQYF.

Comments on this clone: A read error may account for a junction end that differs from germline. V and J are TRBV25-1 and TRBJ2-7; D possibly corresponds to TRBD2 (6 bases). There are 16 residues in the CDR3. Looked up from germline, CDR1 is MGHDK and CDR2 is SYGVNS. The CDR3 region has the DNA TGTGCCAGCAGTGATAGGCGGGGATCCACCCTAGCCGAGCAGTGCTTC. This encodes CASSDRRGSTLAEQCF.

CDR3 nucleotides: TGTGCCAGCAGTCCAGGGGACAGGGGATATAATTCACCCCTCCACTTT. Translation gives CASSPGDRGYNSPLHF. The chain links TRBV5-4 to TRBJ1-6, with 10 bases matching TRBD1. Germline CDR1 is SGHNT and CDR2 is YYREEE (reference sequence). After removal of 5 bases from V and 4 bases from J, the junction contained 6 bases not matched to a gene. The CDR3 is 16 amino acids.

This chain uses TRBV5-5 with TRBJ1-6; D not resolved. Germline loops: CDR1 SGHKS, CDR2 YYEKEE (reference sequence). The CDR3 has 15 amino acids. Trimming took off 8 bases at V and 10 bases at J, with 22 bases between the two ends. This CDR3 reads CASKGGGVITSPLHF. CDR3 nucleotide sequence: TGTGCCAGTAAAGGTGGCGGGGTCATCACCTCACCCCTCCACTTT. Based on the CDR3 plus reference TRBV5-5 and TRBJ1-6, the full variable domain is DAGVTQSPTHLIKTRGQQVTLRCSPISGHKSVSWYQQVLGQGPQFIFQYYEKEERGRGNFPDRFSARQFPNYSSELNVNALLLGDSALYLCASKGGGVITSPLHFGNGTRLTVT.

Of note for this clone: The same CDR3 is also encoded by other DNA sequences in this sample. The V gene is TRBV6-5, the J gene TRBJ1-6, with 8 bases aligning to TRBD1. The germline CDR1 and CDR2 sequences are MNHEY and SVGAGI. The trim removed 5 bases at V and 11 bases at J, leaving 8 bases unmatched. The CDR3 loop spans 14 amino acids. CDR3 DNA: TGTGCCAGCAGTCTCCGGGACAGGATAACACCCCTCCACTTT. It encodes CASSLRDRITPLHF.

The rearrangement joins TRBV28 to TRBJ1-2, with D perhaps matching TRBD1 (6 bases). This CDR3 has 17 amino acids. Germline V gene sequence: CDR1 MDHEN, CDR2 SYDVKM. Deletions cut 4 bases from V and 4 bases from J, with 22 bases between. The CDR3 nucleotides read TGTGCCAGCAGTTCAGCACTCGGACAGCGGTTTATCTATGGCTACACCTTC. Translating it yields CASSSALGQRFIYGYTF.

V gene TRBV2 combines with J gene TRBJ1-2, with D perhaps TRBD1 (6 bases). CDR3 length: 15 amino acids. The V end was cut by 0 bases, the J end by 7 bases, with 15 bases between. Germline-derived CDR1 and CDR2 are SNHLY and FYNNEI. The CDR3 bases are TGTGCCAGCAGTGAAGCTGGCAGGGGTAAGGTTGGCTACACCTTC. The encoded protein is CASSEAGRGKVGYTF. The whole variable domain, remainder taken from reference TRBV2 and TRBJ1-2, is EPEVTQTPSHQVTQMGQEVILRCVPISNHLYFYWYRQILGQKVEFLVSFYNNEISEKSEIFDDQFSVERPDGSNFTLKIRSTKLEDSAMYFCASSEAGRGKVGYTFGSGTRLTVV.

The chain uses TRBV7-9 and TRBJ2-1, with D possibly TRBD2 on 6 matching bases. CDR3 length: 18 residues. The germline V gene encodes CDR1 SEHNR and CDR2 FQNEAQ (reference sequence). Trimming cost V 5 bases and J 2 bases, with 22 bases left between them. The CDR3 bases are TGTGCCAGCAGCACCCGTCTTGGGACTGCCTACCCCTACAATGAGCAGTTCTTC. Amino acid sequence: CASSTRLGTAYPYNEQFF.

This chain links TRBV28 with TRBJ1-2; the D gene is possibly TRBD1 (5 bases). The V end lost 6 bases, the J end lost 8 bases, and 16 bases lay between the germline ends. The germline CDR1 and CDR2 sequences are MDHEN and SYDVKM. The CDR3 is 13 residues long. The chain's CDR3 is CASSSLRVGGYTF. CDR3 DNA: TGTGCCAGCAGCTCCCTCAGGGTGGGGGGCTACACCTTC.

This chain links TRBV7-8 with TRBJ1-6; D unclear. Per the germline V gene, CDR1 is SGHVS and CDR2 is FQNEAQ. Trimming shortened V by 5 bases and J by 6 bases, and 11 bases separated the two germline ends. The CDR3 runs to 14 residues. The CDR3 loop is CASSVTTVNSPLHF. CDR3 bases: TGTGCCAGCAGCGTCACTACGGTTAATTCACCCCTCCACTTT.

The chain is built from TRBV6-6 and TRBJ2-1; 7 bases are a match to TRBD1. Germline V CDR1 and CDR2: MNHNY, SVGAGI (reference sequence). The CDR3 length is 14 residues. After removal of 6 bases from V and 1 base from J, the junction contained 3 bases not matched to a gene. CDR3: CASSEGQSYNEQFF. The DNA for the CDR3 is TGTGCCAGCAGCGAGGGACAGTCCTACAATGAGCAGTTCTTC.

The V and J genes are TRBV6-5 and TRBJ1-5; 8 bases map to TRBD1. The ends lost 5 bases at V and 6 bases at J; junction bases unmatched: 9. The CDR3 covers 15 residues. Germline values: CDR1 MNHEY, CDR2 SVGAGI. CDR3 residues: CASSPRGTGSQPQHF. DNA for the CDR3: TGTGCCAGCAGTCCGCGTGGGACAGGCAGTCAGCCCCAGCATTTT.

The CDR3 protein is CAPSQGAEGTDTQYF. The CDR3 nucleotides read TGTGCCCCCTCACAGGGGGCGGAGGGCACAGATACGCAGTATTTT. This sequence joins TRBV9 and TRBJ2-3, with TRBD1 matching 9 bases. The length of the CDR3 is 15 residues. Germline CDR1 and CDR2: SGDLS and YYNGEE. The V segment lost 10 bases and the J segment 1 base; nucleotides outside the gene matches: 10.

This chain connects TRBV11-2 to TRBJ1-4; D might be TRBD1 (5 bases). Germline V gene lookup returns CDR1 SGHAT and CDR2 FQNNGV. The CDR3 loop spans 13 amino acids. Trimming took off 5 bases at V and 11 bases at J, with 15 bases between the two ends. CDR3 sequence: CASSKIGEGKLFF. CDR3 coding DNA: TGTGCCAGCAGCAAAATAGGGGAGGGCAAACTGTTTTTT.

V gene TRBV28 combines with J gene TRBJ1-1, with D hard to call. This CDR3 is built from 14 residues. The germline V and J ends were trimmed by 2 bases and 9 bases, with 16 bases remaining between them. Germline loops: CDR1 MDHEN, CDR2 SYDVKM. The DNA for the CDR3 is TGTGCCAGCAGTTTAGTACACGCAAAATATCAAGCTTTCTTT. It yields the protein CASSLVHAKYQAFF.

The chain is built from TRBV2 and TRBJ1-1; D call uncertain. Per germline, CDR1 SNHLY and CDR2 FYNNEI. The CDR3 spans 12 residues. Trimming removed 3 bases from V and 5 bases from J, with 7 bases in between. The CDR3 bases are TGTGCCAGCAGTGAGGCCTGGACTGAAGCTTTCTTT. Translation gives CASSEAWTEAFF.

This clone was detected a few times. The V gene is TRBV29-1, the J gene TRBJ1-1; maybe TRBD1 (5 bases). Looked up from germline, CDR1 is SQVTM and CDR2 is ANQGSEA. The CDR3 contains 12 residues. Trimming took off 4 bases at V and 6 bases at J, with 12 bases between the two ends. CDR3 protein: CSVGGGVSEAFF. The DNA for the CDR3 is TGCAGCGTTGGGGGGGGAGTCTCTGAAGCTTTCTTT.

This sequence joins TRBV12-5 and TRBJ1-1, with D hard to call. Germline loops: CDR1 LGHNT, CDR2 FRNRAP. The CDR3 length is 11 residues. Trimming stripped 2 bases from V and 5 bases from J, with 3 bases between. In nucleotides, the CDR3 is TGTGCTAGTGGTTTGCGGACTGAAGCTTTCTTT. It translates to CASGLRTEAFF.